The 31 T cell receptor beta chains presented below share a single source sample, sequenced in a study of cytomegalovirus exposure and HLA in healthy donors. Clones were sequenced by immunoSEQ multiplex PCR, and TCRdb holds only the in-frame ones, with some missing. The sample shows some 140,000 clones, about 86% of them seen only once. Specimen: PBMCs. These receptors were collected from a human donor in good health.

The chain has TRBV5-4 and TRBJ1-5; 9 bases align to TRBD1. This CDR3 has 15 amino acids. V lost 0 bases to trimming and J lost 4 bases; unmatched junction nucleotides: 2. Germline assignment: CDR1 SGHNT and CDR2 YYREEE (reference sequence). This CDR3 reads CASSLGGTGNQPQHF. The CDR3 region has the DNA TGTGCCAGCAGCTTGGGGGGGACAGGGAATCAGCCCCAGCATTTT.

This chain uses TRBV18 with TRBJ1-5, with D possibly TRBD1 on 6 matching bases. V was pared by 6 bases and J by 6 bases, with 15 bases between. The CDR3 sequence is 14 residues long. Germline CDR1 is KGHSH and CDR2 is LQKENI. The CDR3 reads CASSRGGAGQPQHF. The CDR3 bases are TGTGCCAGCTCCCGCGGGGGCGCGGGTCAGCCCCAGCATTTT.

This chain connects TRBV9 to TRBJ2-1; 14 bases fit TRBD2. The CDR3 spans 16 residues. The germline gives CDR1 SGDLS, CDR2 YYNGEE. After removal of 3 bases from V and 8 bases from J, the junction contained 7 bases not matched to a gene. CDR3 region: CASSEGLAGVFDEQFF. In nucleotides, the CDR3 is TGTGCCAGCAGCGAGGGACTAGCGGGAGTATTCGATGAGCAGTTCTTC.

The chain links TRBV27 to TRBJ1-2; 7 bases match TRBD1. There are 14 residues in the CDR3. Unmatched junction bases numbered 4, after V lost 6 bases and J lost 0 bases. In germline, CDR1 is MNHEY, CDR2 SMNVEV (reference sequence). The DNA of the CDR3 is TGTGCCAGCAGGCTGGGACAGCCTAACTATGGCTACACCTTC. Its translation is CASRLGQPNYGYTF.

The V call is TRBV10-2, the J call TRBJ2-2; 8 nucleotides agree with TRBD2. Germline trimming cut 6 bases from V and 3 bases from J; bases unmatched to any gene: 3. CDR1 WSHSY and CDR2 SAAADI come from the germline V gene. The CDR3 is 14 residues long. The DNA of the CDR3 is TGCGCCAGCAGAGCGGGAGCGGACACCGGGGAGCTGTTTTTT. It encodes CASRAGADTGELFF.

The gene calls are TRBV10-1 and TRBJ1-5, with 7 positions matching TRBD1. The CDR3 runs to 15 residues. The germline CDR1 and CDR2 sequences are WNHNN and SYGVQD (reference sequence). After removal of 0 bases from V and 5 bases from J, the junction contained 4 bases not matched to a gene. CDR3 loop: CASSESGTAYQPQHF. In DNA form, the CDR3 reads TGCGCCAGCAGTGAGTCTGGGACAGCTTATCAGCCCCAGCATTTT.

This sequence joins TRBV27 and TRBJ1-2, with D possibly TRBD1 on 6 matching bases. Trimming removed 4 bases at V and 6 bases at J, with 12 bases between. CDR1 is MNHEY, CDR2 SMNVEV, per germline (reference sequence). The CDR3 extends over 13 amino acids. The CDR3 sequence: CASSSQGFDGYTF. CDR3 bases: TGTGCCAGCAGTTCACAGGGATTTGATGGCTACACCTTC.

The CDR3 loop is CASSQGTGDYGYTF. CDR3 in DNA: TGCGCCAGCAGCCAAGGGACAGGGGATTATGGCTACACCTTC. V is TRBV4-1 and J is TRBJ1-2, with TRBD1 matching 9 bases. Germline V gene sequence: CDR1 MGHRA, CDR2 YSYEKL. The J segment lost 5 bases and the V segment lost 1 base, leaving 2 bases of the junction unmatched. The CDR3 covers 14 residues.

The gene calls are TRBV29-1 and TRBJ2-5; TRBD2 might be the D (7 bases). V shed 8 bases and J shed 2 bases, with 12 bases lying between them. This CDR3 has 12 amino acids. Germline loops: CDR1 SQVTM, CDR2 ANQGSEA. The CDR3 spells CSLGGGQETQYF. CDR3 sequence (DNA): TGCAGCCTAGGGGGAGGGCAAGAGACCCAGTACTTC.

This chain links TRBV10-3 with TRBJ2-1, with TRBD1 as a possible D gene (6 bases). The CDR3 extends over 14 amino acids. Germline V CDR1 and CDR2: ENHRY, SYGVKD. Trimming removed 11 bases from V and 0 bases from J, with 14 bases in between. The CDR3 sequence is CAYSRDNSYNEQFF. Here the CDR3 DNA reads TGTGCCTACTCCCGGGACAACTCCTACAATGAGCAGTTCTTC.

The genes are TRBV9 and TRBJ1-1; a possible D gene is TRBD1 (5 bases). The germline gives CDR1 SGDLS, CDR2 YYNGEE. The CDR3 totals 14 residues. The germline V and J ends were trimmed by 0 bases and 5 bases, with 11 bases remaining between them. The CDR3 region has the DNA TGTGCCAGCAGCGTAGATCAGGGAAGGACTGAAGCTTTCTTT. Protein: CASSVDQGRTEAFF.

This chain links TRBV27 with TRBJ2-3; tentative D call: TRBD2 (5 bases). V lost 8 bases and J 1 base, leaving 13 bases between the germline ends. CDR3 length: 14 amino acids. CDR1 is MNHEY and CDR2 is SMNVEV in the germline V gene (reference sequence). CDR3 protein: CASRPFGGTDTQYF. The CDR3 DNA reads TGTGCCAGCCGTCCTTTCGGGGGCACAGATACGCAGTATTTT.

The chain's CDR3 is CASSFREALYEQYF. The CDR3 DNA is TGTGCCAGCAGTTTCAGGGAGGCTCTTTACGAGCAGTACTTC. The chain joins TRBV6-6 to TRBJ2-7, with D possibly being TRBD2 (6 bases). Germline CDR1 reads MNHNY; CDR2 reads SVGAGI (reference sequence). V was cut by 4 bases and J by 4 bases, with 14 bases left in between. The CDR3 is 14 amino acids.

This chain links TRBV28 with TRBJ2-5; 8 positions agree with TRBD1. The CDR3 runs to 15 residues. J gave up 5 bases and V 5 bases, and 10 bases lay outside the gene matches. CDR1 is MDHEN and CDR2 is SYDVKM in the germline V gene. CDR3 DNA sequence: TGTGCCAGCAGTAGGTCAGGGGGCGCTAGGGAGACCCAGTACTTC. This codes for CASSRSGGARETQYF.

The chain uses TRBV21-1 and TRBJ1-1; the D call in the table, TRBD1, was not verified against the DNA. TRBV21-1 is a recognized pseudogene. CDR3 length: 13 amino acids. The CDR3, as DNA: TGTGCCAGCAGCAAAGCGTGCAGGGCTGGAGCTTTCTTT. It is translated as CASSKACRAGAFF.

This chain's CDR3 is CASSTGGGGPYNEQFF. In nucleotides, the CDR3 is TGTGCCAGCAGTACCGGAGGAGGGGGCCCCTACAATGAGCAGTTCTTC. The chain combines TRBV28 with TRBJ2-1; D possibly corresponds to TRBD1 (7 bases). Germline V gives CDR1 MDHEN, CDR2 SYDVKM. With 5 bases removed from V and 2 bases from J, the gap between germline ends came to 16 bases. There are 16 residues in the CDR3.

CDR3 in amino acids: CASSLQESNSPLHF. In DNA, the CDR3 is TGCGCCAGCAGCTTACAGGAATCTAATTCACCCCTCCACTTT. The V and J genes are TRBV5-1 and TRBJ1-6, with TRBD1 as a possible D gene (5 bases). Trimming shortened V by 2 bases and J by 6 bases, and 9 bases separated the two germline ends. Germline V gene data show CDR1 as SGHRS and CDR2 as YFSETQ. CDR3 size: 14 residues.

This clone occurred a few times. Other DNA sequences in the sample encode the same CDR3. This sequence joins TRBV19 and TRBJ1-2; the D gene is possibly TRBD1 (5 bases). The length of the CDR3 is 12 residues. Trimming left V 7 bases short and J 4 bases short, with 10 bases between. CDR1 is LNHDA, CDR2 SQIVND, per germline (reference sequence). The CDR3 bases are TGTGCCAGTACCCGGGGGTCCTATGGCTACACCTTC. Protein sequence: CASTRGSYGYTF.

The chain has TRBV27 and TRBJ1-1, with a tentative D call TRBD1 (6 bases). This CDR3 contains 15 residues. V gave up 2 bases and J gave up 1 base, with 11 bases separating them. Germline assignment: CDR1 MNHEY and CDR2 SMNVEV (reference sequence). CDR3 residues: CASSLQGFRNTEAFF. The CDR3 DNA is TGTGCCAGCAGTTTACAGGGGTTTCGGAACACTGAAGCTTTCTTT.

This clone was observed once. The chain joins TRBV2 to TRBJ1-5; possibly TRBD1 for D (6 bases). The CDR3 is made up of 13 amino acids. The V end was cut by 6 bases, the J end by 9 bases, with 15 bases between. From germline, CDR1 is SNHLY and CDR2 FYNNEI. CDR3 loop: CASRRQEKGPQHF. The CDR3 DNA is TGTGCCAGCAGAAGACAGGAGAAGGGGCCCCAGCATTTT. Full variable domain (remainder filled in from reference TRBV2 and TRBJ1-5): EPEVTQTPSHQVTQMGQEVILRCVPISNHLYFYWYRQILGQKVEFLVSFYNNEISEKSEIFDDQFSVERPDGSNFTLKIRSTKLEDSAMYFCASRRQEKGPQHFGDGTRLSIL.

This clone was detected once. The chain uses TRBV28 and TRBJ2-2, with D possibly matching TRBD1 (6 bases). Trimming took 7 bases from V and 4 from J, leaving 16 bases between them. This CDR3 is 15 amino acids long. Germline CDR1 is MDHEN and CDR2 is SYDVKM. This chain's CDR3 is CASNWGLASTGELFF. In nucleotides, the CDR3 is TGTGCCAGCAACTGGGGGCTAGCCAGCACCGGGGAGCTGTTTTTT.

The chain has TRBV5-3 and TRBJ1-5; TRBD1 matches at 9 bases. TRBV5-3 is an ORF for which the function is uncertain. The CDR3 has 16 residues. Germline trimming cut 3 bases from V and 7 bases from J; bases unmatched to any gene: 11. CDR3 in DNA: TGTGCCAGAAGCTCGCGGAAGGGACAGGGACGGCAGCCCCAGCATTTT. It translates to CARSSRKGQGRQPQHF.

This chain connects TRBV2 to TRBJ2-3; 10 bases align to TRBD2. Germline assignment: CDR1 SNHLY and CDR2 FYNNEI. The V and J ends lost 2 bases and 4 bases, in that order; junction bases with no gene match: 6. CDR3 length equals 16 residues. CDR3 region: CASSESRTSGSDTQYF. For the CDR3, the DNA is TGTGCCAGCAGTGAATCAAGGACTAGCGGTTCAGATACGCAGTATTTT.

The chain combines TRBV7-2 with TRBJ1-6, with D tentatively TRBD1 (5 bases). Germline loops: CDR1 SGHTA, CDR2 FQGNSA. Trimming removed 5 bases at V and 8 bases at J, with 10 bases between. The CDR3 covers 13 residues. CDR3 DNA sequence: TGTGCCAGCAGCCCGGACATTTATTCACCCCTCCACTTT. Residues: CASSPDIYSPLHF. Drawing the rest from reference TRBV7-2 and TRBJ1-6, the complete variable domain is GAGVSQSPSNKVTEKGKDVELRCDPISGHTALYWYRQSLGQGLEFLIYFQGNSAPDKSGLPSDRFSAERTGGSVSTLTIQRTQQEDSAVYLCASSPDIYSPLHFGNGTRLTVT.

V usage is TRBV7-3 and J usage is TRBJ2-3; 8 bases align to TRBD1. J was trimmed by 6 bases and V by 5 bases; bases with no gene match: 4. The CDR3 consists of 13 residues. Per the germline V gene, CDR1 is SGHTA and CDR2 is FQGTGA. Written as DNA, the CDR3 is TGTGCCAGCAGCATGACAGGGGCTGATACGCAGTATTTT. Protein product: CASSMTGADTQYF.

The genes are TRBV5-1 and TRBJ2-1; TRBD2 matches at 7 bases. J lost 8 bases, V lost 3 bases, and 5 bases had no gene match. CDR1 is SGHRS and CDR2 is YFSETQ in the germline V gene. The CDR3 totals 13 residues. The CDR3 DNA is TGCGCCAGCAGCTGGGGGGGAATGGATGAGCAGTTCTTC. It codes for CASSWGGMDEQFF.

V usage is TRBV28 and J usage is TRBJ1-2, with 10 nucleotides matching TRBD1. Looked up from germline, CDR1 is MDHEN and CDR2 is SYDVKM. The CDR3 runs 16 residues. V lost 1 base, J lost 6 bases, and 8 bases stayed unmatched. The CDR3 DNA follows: TGTGCCAGCAGTTTATCCCCTTGGACAGGGGGGAATGGCTACACCTTC. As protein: CASSLSPWTGGNGYTF.

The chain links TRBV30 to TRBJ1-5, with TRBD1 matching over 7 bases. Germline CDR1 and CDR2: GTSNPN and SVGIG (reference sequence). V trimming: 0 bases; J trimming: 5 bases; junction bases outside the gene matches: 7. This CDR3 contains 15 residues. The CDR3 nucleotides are TGTGCCTGGAGTGTTCGCAGGGGGGACTATCAGCCCCAGCATTTT. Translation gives CAWSVRRGDYQPQHF.

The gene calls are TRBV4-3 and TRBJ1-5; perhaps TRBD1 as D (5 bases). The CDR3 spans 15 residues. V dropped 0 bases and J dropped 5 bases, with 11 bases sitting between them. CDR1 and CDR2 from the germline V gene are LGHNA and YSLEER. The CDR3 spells CASSQDRTSDQPQHF. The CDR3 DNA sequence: TGCGCCAGCAGCCAAGATCGGACATCGGATCAGCCCCAGCATTTT.

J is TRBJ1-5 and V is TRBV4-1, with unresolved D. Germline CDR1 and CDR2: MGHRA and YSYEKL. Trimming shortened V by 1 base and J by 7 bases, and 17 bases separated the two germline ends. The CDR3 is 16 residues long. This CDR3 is CASSQVGGERIQPQHF. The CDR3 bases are TGCGCCAGCAGCCAAGTCGGCGGGGAACGTATCCAGCCCCAGCATTTT.

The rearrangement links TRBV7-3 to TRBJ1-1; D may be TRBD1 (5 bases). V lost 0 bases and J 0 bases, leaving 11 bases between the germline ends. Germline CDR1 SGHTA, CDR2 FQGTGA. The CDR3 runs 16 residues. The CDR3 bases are TGTGCCAGCAGCTTAACTGGGGCAGGGCTGAACACTGAAGCTTTCTTT. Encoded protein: CASSLTGAGLNTEAFF.